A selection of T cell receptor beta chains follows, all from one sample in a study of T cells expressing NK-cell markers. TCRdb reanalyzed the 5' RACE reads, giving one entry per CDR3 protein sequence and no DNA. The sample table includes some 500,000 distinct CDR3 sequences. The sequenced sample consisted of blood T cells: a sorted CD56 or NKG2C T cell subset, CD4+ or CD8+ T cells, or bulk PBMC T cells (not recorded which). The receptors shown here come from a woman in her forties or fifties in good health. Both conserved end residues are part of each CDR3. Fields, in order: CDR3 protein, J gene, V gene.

CDR3aa: CSAATEGTEAFF; j_gene: TRBJ1-1; v_gene: TRBV20-1
CDR3aa: CASSQDKRGGDSPLHF; j_gene: TRBJ1-6; v_gene: TRBV4-1
CDR3aa: CASSLGRVDMADTQYF; j_gene: TRBJ2-3; v_gene: TRBV6-5
CDR3aa: CASSALTGTSVTGELFF; j_gene: TRBJ2-2; v_gene: TRBV13
CDR3aa: CASSQGSFERELAGANVLTF; j_gene: TRBJ2-6; v_gene: TRBV4-1
CDR3aa: CASSSGRNEAFF; j_gene: TRBJ1-1; v_gene: TRBV5-1
CDR3aa: CASSQRTGGRYEQYF; j_gene: TRBJ2-7; v_gene: TRBV4-1
CDR3aa: CASSQDKGRYTEAFF; j_gene: TRBJ1-1; v_gene: TRBV14
CDR3aa: CASSQARGDSQFF; j_gene: TRBJ2-1; v_gene: TRBV3-1
CDR3aa: CSVRTGGYTGELFF; j_gene: TRBJ2-2; v_gene: TRBV29-1
CDR3aa: CASSKVLHSEKTQYF; j_gene: TRBJ2-5; v_gene: TRBV21-1
CDR3aa: CATSDSDRGNTEAFF; j_gene: TRBJ1-1; v_gene: TRBV24-1
CDR3aa: CASSGTGANEKLFF; j_gene: TRBJ1-4; v_gene: TRBV5-1
CDR3aa: CASSHAFEYGYTF; j_gene: TRBJ1-2; v_gene: TRBV5-5
CDR3aa: CASRGSATGELFF; j_gene: TRBJ2-2; v_gene: TRBV28
CDR3aa: CASSSVTKPQETQYF; j_gene: TRBJ2-5; v_gene: TRBV27
CDR3aa: CASRGPGEGRDTQYF; j_gene: TRBJ2-3; v_gene: TRBV19
CDR3aa: CASSQEKKGTSGSYNEQFF; j_gene: TRBJ2-1; v_gene: TRBV4-1
CDR3aa: CASSSRGDNEQFF; j_gene: TRBJ2-1; v_gene: TRBV6-2/TRBV6-3
CDR3aa: CASSLPIISGNTIYF; j_gene: TRBJ1-3; v_gene: TRBV7-2
CDR3aa: CSATPIAGNNQPQHF; j_gene: TRBJ1-5; v_gene: TRBV20-1
CDR3aa: CASSVGPSGSHEQYF; j_gene: TRBJ2-7; v_gene: TRBV9
CDR3aa: CASSLGGSFEDTQYF; j_gene: TRBJ2-3; v_gene: TRBV12-3/TRBV12-4
CDR3aa: CSASRTPNEQFF; j_gene: TRBJ2-1; v_gene: TRBV20-1
CDR3aa: CASSMGLGLPTGELFF; j_gene: TRBJ2-2; v_gene: TRBV19
CDR3aa: CAPRIWTSNNEQFF; j_gene: TRBJ2-1; v_gene: TRBV24-1
CDR3aa: CASRSAGVPPNEQFF; j_gene: TRBJ2-1; v_gene: TRBV12-3/TRBV12-4
CDR3aa: CASSYRRLETQYF; j_gene: TRBJ2-5; v_gene: TRBV6-2/TRBV6-3
CDR3aa: CASSQEGGLAVNEQFF; j_gene: TRBJ2-1; v_gene: TRBV4-1
CDR3aa: CASSQERRLAGVGETQYF; j_gene: TRBJ2-5; v_gene: TRBV4-1
CDR3aa: CSARDPVGTTNTGELFF; j_gene: TRBJ2-2; v_gene: TRBV20-1
CDR3aa: CASSLGASAYEQYF; j_gene: TRBJ2-7; v_gene: TRBV7-8
CDR3aa: CASSQLTGINQPQHF; j_gene: TRBJ1-5; v_gene: TRBV4-1
CDR3aa: CAISESEGLAREQFF; j_gene: TRBJ2-1; v_gene: TRBV10-3
CDR3aa: CSASGAGTIYEQYF; j_gene: TRBJ2-7; v_gene: TRBV20-1
CDR3aa: CASSLETGVSREAFF; j_gene: TRBJ1-1; v_gene: TRBV5-1
CDR3aa: CASSFRGSGANVLTF; j_gene: TRBJ2-6; v_gene: TRBV5-6
CDR3aa: CAWSPGPANEKLFF; j_gene: TRBJ1-4; v_gene: TRBV30
CDR3aa: CAWSLRGPNEKLFF; j_gene: TRBJ1-4; v_gene: TRBV30
CDR3aa: CSARGTLAGSNNEQFF; j_gene: TRBJ2-1; v_gene: TRBV20-1
CDR3aa: CASSLVGTGFGNTIYF; j_gene: TRBJ1-3; v_gene: TRBV5-1
CDR3aa: CASSQQTTGELFF; j_gene: TRBJ2-2; v_gene: TRBV3-1
CDR3aa: CASSWVDLWGTRWFVCEQYF; j_gene: TRBJ2-7; v_gene: TRBV12-3/TRBV12-4
CDR3aa: CASSHAVNEKLFF; j_gene: TRBJ1-4; v_gene: TRBV12-3/TRBV12-4
CDR3aa: CASSPDRGNSPLHF; j_gene: TRBJ1-6; v_gene: TRBV3-1
CDR3aa: CASSLVPTLNTEAFF; j_gene: TRBJ1-1; v_gene: TRBV7-9
CDR3aa: CASSLDHGVGEQFF; j_gene: TRBJ2-1; v_gene: TRBV11-2
CDR3aa: CATSSAQGGNEQFF; j_gene: TRBJ2-1; v_gene: TRBV15
CDR3aa: CASSEGYFYEQFF; j_gene: TRBJ2-1; v_gene: TRBV9
CDR3aa: CASSKDRYGYTF; j_gene: TRBJ1-2; v_gene: TRBV19
CDR3aa: CSASLAGVPQQYF; j_gene: TRBJ2-7; v_gene: TRBV20-1
CDR3aa: CASSQFGGGGETQYF; j_gene: TRBJ2-5; v_gene: TRBV4-1
CDR3aa: CASGRVAYNEQFF; j_gene: TRBJ2-1; v_gene: TRBV6-5
CDR3aa: CASRFLAGFNEQFF; j_gene: TRBJ2-1; v_gene: TRBV5-1
CDR3aa: CASNYGASGYEQYF; j_gene: TRBJ2-7; v_gene: TRBV7-7
CDR3aa: CASSLGGDRTDTEAFF; j_gene: TRBJ1-1; v_gene: TRBV12-3/TRBV12-4
CDR3aa: CASSRGLSEKLFF; j_gene: TRBJ1-4; v_gene: TRBV4-1
CDR3aa: CASSPRTGNEKLFF; j_gene: TRBJ1-4; v_gene: TRBV14
CDR3aa: CASSALAGIQYF; j_gene: TRBJ2-4; v_gene: TRBV5-6
CDR3aa: CASSGGEYEKLFF; j_gene: TRBJ1-4; v_gene: TRBV9